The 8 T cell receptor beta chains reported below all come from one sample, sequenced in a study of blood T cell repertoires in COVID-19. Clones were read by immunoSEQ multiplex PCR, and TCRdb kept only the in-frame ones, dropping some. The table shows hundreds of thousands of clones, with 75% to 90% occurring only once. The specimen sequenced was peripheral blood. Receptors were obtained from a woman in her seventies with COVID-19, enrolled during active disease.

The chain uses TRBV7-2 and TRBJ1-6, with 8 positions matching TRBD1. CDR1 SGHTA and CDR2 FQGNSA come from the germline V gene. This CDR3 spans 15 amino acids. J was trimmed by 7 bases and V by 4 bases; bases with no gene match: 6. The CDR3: CASSSATGVNSPLHF. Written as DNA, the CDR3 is TGTGCCAGCAGCTCGGCGACAGGGGTCAATTCACCCCTCCACTTT.

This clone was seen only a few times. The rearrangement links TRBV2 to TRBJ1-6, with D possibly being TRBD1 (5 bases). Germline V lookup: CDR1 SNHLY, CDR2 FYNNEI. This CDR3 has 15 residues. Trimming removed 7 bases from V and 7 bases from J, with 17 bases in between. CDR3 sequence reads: CASTRLGGGNSPLHF. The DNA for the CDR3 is TGTGCCAGCACTCGACTTGGGGGAGGGAATTCACCCCTCCACTTT.

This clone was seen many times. Written as DNA, the CDR3 is TGTGCCACCAGTGAGAATCCGGATCAGCCCCAGCATTTT. Translation gives CATSENPDQPQHF. The chain employs TRBV24-1 and TRBJ1-5; D gene uncertain. The CDR3 has 13 amino acids. Germline V gene data show CDR1 as KGHDR and CDR2 as SFDVKD. V was cut by 4 bases and J by 5 bases, with 8 bases left in between.

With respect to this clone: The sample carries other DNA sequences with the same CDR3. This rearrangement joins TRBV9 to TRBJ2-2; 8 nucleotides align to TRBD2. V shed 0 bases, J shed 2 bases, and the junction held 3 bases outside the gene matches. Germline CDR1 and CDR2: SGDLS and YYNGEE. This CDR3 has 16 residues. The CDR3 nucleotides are TGTGCCAGCAGCGTAGGGAGCGGGGGAAACACCGGGGAGCTGTTTTTT. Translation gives CASSVGSGGNTGELFF.

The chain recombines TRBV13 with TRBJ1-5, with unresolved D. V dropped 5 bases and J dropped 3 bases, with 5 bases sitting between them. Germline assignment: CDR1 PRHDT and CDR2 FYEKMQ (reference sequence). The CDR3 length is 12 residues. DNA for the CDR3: TGTGCCAGCAGCGTACTCAATCAGCCCCAGCATTTT. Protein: CASSVLNQPQHF.

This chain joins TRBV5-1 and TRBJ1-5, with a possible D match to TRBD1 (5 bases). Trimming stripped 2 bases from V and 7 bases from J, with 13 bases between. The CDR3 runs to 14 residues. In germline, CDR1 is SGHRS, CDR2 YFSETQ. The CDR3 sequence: CASSFDRGGQPQHF. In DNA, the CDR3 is TGCGCCAGCAGCTTTGATCGCGGGGGGCAGCCCCAGCATTTT. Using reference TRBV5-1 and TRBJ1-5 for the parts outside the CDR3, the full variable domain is KAGVTQTPRYLIKTRGQQVTLSCSPISGHRSVSWYQQTPGQGLQFLFEYFSETQRNKGNFPGRFSGRQFSNSRSEMNVSTLELGDSALYLCASSFDRGGQPQHFGDGTRLSIL.

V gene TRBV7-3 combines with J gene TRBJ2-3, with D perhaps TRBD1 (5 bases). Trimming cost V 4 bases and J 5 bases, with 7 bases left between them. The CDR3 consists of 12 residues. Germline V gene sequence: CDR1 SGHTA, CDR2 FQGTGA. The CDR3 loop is CASSSQGDTQYF. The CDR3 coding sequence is TGTGCCAGCAGCTCCCAGGGAGATACGCAGTATTTT. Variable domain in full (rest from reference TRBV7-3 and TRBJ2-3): GAGVSQTPSNKVTEKGKYVELRCDPISGHTALYWYRQSLGQGPEFLIYFQGTGAADDSGLPNDRFFAVRPEGSVSTLKIQRTERGDSAVYLCASSSQGDTQYFGPGTRLTVL.

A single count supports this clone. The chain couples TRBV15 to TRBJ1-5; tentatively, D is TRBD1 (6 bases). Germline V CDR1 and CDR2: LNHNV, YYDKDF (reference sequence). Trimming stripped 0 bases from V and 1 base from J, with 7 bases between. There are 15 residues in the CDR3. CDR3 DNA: TGTGCCACCAGCAGAGATCAGGGGAGCAATCAGCCCCAGCATTTT. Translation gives CATSRDQGSNQPQHF.